What follows are 5 T cell receptor beta chains derived from one specimen sequenced in a study of cytomegalovirus exposure and HLA in healthy donors. PCR amplification relied on 60 Vbeta primers (plus 13 Jbeta primers). Method: immunoSEQ multiplex PCR; TCRdb's copy keeps in-frame clones and lacks some. This sample has some 130,000 clones, with roughly 80% found just once. The source material was PBMCs. These TCRs come from a young man in good health and CMV-seronegative.

Only a few counts were recorded for this clone. V is TRBV2 and J is TRBJ2-3, with D possibly being TRBD2 (5 bases). This CDR3 is built from 12 residues. Germline CDR1 reads SNHLY; CDR2 reads FYNNEI. V lost 6 bases, J lost 4 bases, and 8 bases lay in between. Here the CDR3 reads CASREDADTQYF. The CDR3 nucleotides read TGTGCCAGCAGGGAGGACGCAGATACGCAGTATTTT. The full variable domain, rest sourced from reference TRBV2 and TRBJ2-3, is EPEVTQTPSHQVTQMGQEVILRCVPISNHLYFYWYRQILGQKVEFLVSFYNNEISEKSEIFDDQFSVERPDGSNFTLKIRSTKLEDSAMYFCASREDADTQYFGPGTRLTVL.

In DNA form, the CDR3 reads TGTGCCAGTAGTATACCCGGACAGGGCTATGGCTACACCTTC. This gives the protein CASSIPGQGYGYTF. The gene calls are TRBV19 and TRBJ1-2; 8 bases are a match to TRBD1. The CDR3 covers 14 residues. Trimming took 2 bases from V and 4 from J; bases not matched to a gene: 3. Germline CDR1 LNHDA, CDR2 SQIVND (reference sequence).

The chain recombines TRBV19 with TRBJ2-7, with TRBD2 matching over 8 bases. Trimming removed 4 bases from V and 8 bases from J; junction bases left unmatched: 13. Germline-derived CDR1 and CDR2 are LNHDA and SQIVND (reference sequence). This CDR3 region has 15 residues. As DNA, the CDR3 is TGTGCCAGTAGTAACAAGAGCGGGAGCCACACCCAGCAGTACTTC. The encoded protein is CASSNKSGSHTQQYF.

J is TRBJ2-7 and V is TRBV5-1; 9 bases map to TRBD1. V gave up 3 bases and J gave up 2 bases; unmatched junction bases: 6. This CDR3 is built from 15 residues. CDR1 and CDR2 (germline): SGHRS, YFSETQ. The CDR3 bases are TGCGCCAGCAGCTCGGGACAGGGACAGGCCTACGAGCAGTACTTC. It translates to CASSSGQGQAYEQYF.

The chain couples TRBV11-2 to TRBJ2-1, with D perhaps matching TRBD2 (6 bases). V lost 1 base and J 6 bases, leaving 10 bases between the germline ends. The length of the CDR3 is 14 residues. Germline values: CDR1 SGHAT, CDR2 FQNNGV. The CDR3 here is CASSLGGTTNEQFF. The CDR3 DNA reads as TGTGCCAGCAGCTTAGGCGGGACCACCAATGAGCAGTTCTTC.